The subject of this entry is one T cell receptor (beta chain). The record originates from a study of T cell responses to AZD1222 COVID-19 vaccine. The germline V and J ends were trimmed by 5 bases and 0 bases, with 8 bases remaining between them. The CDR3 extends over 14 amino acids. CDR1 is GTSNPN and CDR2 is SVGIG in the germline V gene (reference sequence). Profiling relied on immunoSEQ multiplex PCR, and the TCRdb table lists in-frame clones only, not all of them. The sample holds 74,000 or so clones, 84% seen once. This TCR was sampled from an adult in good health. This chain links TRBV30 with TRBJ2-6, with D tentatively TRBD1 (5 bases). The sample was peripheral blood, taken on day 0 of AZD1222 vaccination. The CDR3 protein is CAWSGSSGANVLTF. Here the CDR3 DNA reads TGTGCCTGGTCAGGGTCCTCTGGGGCCAACGTCCTGACTTTC.